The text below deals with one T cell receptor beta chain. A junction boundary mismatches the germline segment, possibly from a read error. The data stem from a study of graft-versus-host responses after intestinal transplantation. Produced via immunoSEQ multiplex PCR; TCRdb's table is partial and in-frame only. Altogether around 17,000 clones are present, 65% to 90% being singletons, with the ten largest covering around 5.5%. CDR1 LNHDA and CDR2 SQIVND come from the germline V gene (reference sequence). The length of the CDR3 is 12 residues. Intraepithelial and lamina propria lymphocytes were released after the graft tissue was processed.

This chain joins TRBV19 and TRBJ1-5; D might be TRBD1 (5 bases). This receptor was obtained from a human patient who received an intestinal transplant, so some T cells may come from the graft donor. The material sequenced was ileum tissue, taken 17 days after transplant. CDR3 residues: CASSLDSSDQHF. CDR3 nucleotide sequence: TGTGCCAGTAGTCTAGACAGCAGCGACCAGCATTTT.